These 7 T cell receptor beta chains were sequenced from one sample in a study of human T cells and chemical hapten exposure. TCRdb re-called the RACE reads with MiXCR, one entry per CDR3 protein. Of about 50,000 distinct CDR3 sequences in the sample, approximately 10% are singletons; the top ten hold 8.5% to 10%. The time point: pre-sensitization, week 0. Treatment described: therapeutic diphenylcyclopropenone sensitization with weekly scalp DPC. The starting material, unfractionated whole blood, was used for total RNA extraction. Sample: whole blood, taken in connection with sensitization to the hapten diphenylcyclopropenone (DPC). The receptors originated from a young woman with alopecia areata. Some clones in this sample may be carry-over from other donors' samples.

This clonotype has at least ten counts. The CDR3 reads CASSEGTGGTEAFF. CDR3 nucleotide sequence: TGTGCCAGCAGTGAAGGGACAGGGGGGACTGAAGCTTTCTTT. The chain joins TRBV2 to TRBJ1-1; 10 bases are a match to TRBD1. Per the germline V gene, CDR1 is SNHLY and CDR2 is FYNNEI. This CDR3 is 14 amino acids long. After removal of 1 base from V and 5 bases from J, the junction contained 1 base not matched to a gene.

This chain links TRBV6-5 with TRBJ1-1; the D is unclear. In germline, CDR1 is MNHEY, CDR2 SVGAGI. Between the trimmed V and J ends, which lost 3 bases and 1 base, there was a span of 12 bases. This CDR3 region has 15 residues. CDR3 amino acids: CASSYGARGNTEAFF. The CDR3 nucleotides are TGTGCCAGCAGTTATGGAGCGCGGGGGAACACTGAAGCTTTCTTT.

The chain uses TRBV29-1 and TRBJ1-2; the match to TRBD1 covers 10 bases. Germline CDR1 reads SQVTM; CDR2 reads ANQGSEA. V lost 7 bases to trimming and J lost 7 bases; unmatched junction nucleotides: 6. This CDR3 is built from 12 residues. The CDR3 nucleotides are TGCAGCGGGACGGGACAGGGGATTGGCTACACCTTC. Amino acid sequence: CSGTGQGIGYTF.

This clonotype was counted only a few times. The chain links TRBV7-9 to TRBJ2-1; tentatively, D is TRBD2 (6 bases). Looked up from germline, CDR1 is SEHNR and CDR2 is FQNEAQ (reference sequence). The CDR3 spans 16 residues. The V gene lost 2 bases and the J gene lost 3 bases, with 14 bases spanning the gap. CDR3 sequence reads: CASSLTLSGVYNEQFF. The CDR3 DNA reads as TGTGCCAGCAGCTTAACTCTTAGCGGAGTCTACAATGAGCAGTTCTTC.

This clonotype appeared once. The DNA for the CDR3 is TGTGCCAGCAGATTCCTAGGGCTAGCGGGGTGTGATACGCAGTATTTT. Its translation: CASRFLGLAGCDTQYF. The rearrangement links TRBV5-6 to TRBJ2-3, with 9 positions matching TRBD2. J gave up 6 bases and V 5 bases, and 13 bases lay outside the gene matches. The CDR3 length is 16 residues. Germline assignment: CDR1 SGHDT and CDR2 YYEEEE.

The CDR3: CASSDGAHPTSYNSPLHF. In DNA, the CDR3 is TGTGCCAGCAGTGATGGCGCTCACCCCACCTCCTATAATTCACCCCTCCACTTT. This rearrangement joins TRBV2 to TRBJ1-6, with D uncertain. Germline CDR1 and CDR2: SNHLY and FYNNEI. The CDR3 consists of 18 residues. V lost 3 bases, J lost 0 bases, and 15 bases lay in between.

This clonotype was seen ten or more times. The chain is built from TRBV20-1 and TRBJ2-7; D gene uncertain. The V gene's germline CDR1 is DFQATT and CDR2 SNEGSKA (reference sequence). The V and J ends lost 3 bases and 0 bases respectively, with 15 bases between them. The CDR3 spans 15 residues. The CDR3 DNA is TGCAGTGCTAGTCTTCGGATACTTCCCTCCTACGAGCAGTACTTC. As protein: CSASLRILPSYEQYF.